This TCR beta chain emerged from a study of cytomegalovirus exposure and HLA in healthy donors. The trim removed 9 bases at V and 7 bases at J, leaving 12 bases unmatched. Looked up from germline, CDR1 is MNHEY and CDR2 is SMNVEV (reference sequence). The CDR3 runs to 15 residues. The study's findings and limits: Accounts indicate the classifier identified cytomegalovirus status with strong specificity and sensitivity. Specificity of a few CMV-associated chains for CMV antigens was verified in vitro.

Data came from immunoSEQ multiplex PCR; TCRdb stores just in-frame clones and leaves some out. The table includes fewer than 200,000 clones, around 84% detected once. For this clone: Antigen: not known.

The chain has TRBV27 and TRBJ2-2, with TRBD1 matching over 9 bases. Source material: PBMCs. The clonotype was recovered from a man younger than 35 in good health and CMV-seropositive. The CDR3 DNA follows: TGTGCCAGTCGACAGGGGGGCGCGAGTAACGGGGAGCTGTTTTTT. Its translation is CASRQGGASNGELFF.